This TCR beta chain came from a study of Ad26.COV2.S vaccination and SARS-CoV-2 variants. Treatment denoted: 15 to 20 received Ad26.COV2.S at low or high dose, single or two shots; five or six received placebo; per-sample allocation not given. At day 63 after the first vaccine or placebo injection, samples were drawn. Here immunoSEQ multiplex PCR was the method, and the copy in TCRdb shows in-frame clones only, minus some. Of 350,000 to 400,000 clones detected, about nine tenths appear once; the ten largest clones hold 1.9%. The source was peripheral blood, collected in a trial of Ad26.COV2.S vaccine versus placebo. This clonotype originated in a person between 18 and 65 years old who received the Ad26.COV2.S COVID-19 vaccine or a placebo.

CDR3 sequence (DNA): TGTGCCAGTAGCCCATCAGCAGGGGAGACTAGCGGGAGTATTTACAATGAGCAGTTCTTC. It is translated as CASSPSAGETSGSIYNEQFF. The chain couples TRBV19 to TRBJ2-1, with 12 bases lining up with TRBD2. The CDR3 loop spans 20 amino acids. V trimming: 6 bases; J trimming: 4 bases; junction bases outside the gene matches: 19. Germline V lookup: CDR1 LNHDA, CDR2 SQIVND (reference sequence).